What follows are 4 T cell receptor beta chains derived from one specimen sequenced in a study of regulatory T cells in long-lasting Graves disease. Assembly of TCR beta libraries relied on iRepertoire HTBI primers together with Arm-PCR of CDR3 regions. One entry per CDR3 protein, called by TCRdb with MiXCR from the multiplex PCR reads. Here the sample spans about 620,000 distinct CDR3 sequences, roughly 15% being singletons. Time point meaning: newly diagnosed GD, antithyroid drugs for less than 3 months. RNA extracted from PBMCs served as the sequencing template. This same sample was also taken into another study, of T cells in Graves' hyperthyroidism and ophthalmopathy.

This material consisted of peripheral blood mononuclear cells (PBMCs), taken at new diagnosis, from a patient treated with antithyroid drugs. Every receptor here comes from a woman aged 25 to 39 with Graves disease.

This clonotype was found a few times. CDR3 region: CASSFKSGSNSPLHF. Written as DNA, the CDR3 is TGTGCCAGCAGTTTCAAGTCAGGGTCGAATTCACCCCTCCACTTT. The rearrangement uses TRBV12-3 or TRBV12-4 and TRBJ1-6; maybe TRBD1 (5 bases). Trimming removed 3 bases at V and 7 bases at J, with 13 bases between. The CDR3 has 15 amino acids.

On this clonotype itself: A much larger clone lies a single base off, so this may be a read error. The chain couples TRBV30 to TRBJ1-1; possible D gene TRBD1, 5 bases. CDR3 length equals 13 residues. The germline gives CDR1 GTSNPN, CDR2 SVGIG (reference sequence). The CDR3 coding sequence is TGTGCCTGGCAAACAGCGAGGGGCACTGGAGCTTTCTTT. As protein: CAWQTARGTGAFF.

V is TRBV12-3 or TRBV12-4 and J is TRBJ2-7; perhaps TRBD2 as D (6 bases). The V gene lost 7 bases and the J gene lost 5 bases, with 12 bases spanning the gap. The CDR3 spans 12 residues. The CDR3: CASTAREHEQYF. CDR3 in DNA: TGTGCCAGCACCGCACGGGAGCACGAGCAGTACTTC.

This clonotype has a count of ten or more. The J gene is TRBJ1-5, the V gene TRBV6-5; D ambiguous. V shed 0 bases and J shed 5 bases, with 8 bases lying between them. The CDR3 runs 14 residues. Germline V CDR1 and CDR2: MNHEY, SVGAGI. The CDR3 protein is CASSYSIGDQPQHF. CDR3 nucleotide sequence: TGTGCCAGCAGTTACTCGATCGGCGATCAGCCCCAGCATTTT.